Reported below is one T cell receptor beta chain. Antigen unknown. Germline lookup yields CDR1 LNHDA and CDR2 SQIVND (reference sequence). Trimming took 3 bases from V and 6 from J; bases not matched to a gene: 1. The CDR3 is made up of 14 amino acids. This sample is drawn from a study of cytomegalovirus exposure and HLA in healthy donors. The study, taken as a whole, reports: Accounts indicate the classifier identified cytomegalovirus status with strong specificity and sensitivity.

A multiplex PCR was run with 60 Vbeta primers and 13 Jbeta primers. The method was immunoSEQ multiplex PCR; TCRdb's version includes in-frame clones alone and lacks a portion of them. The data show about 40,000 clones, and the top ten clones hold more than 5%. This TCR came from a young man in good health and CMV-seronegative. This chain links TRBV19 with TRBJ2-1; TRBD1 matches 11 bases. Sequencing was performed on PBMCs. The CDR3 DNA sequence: TGTGCCAGTAGTATGGGGACAGGGGGCAATGAGCAGTTCTTC. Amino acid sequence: CASSMGTGGNEQFF.